Detailed here is one TCR beta chain. Under the authors' procedure: The assay estimated nucleated cells by amplifying reference gene primers. Clones were sequenced by immunoSEQ multiplex PCR, and TCRdb holds only the in-frame ones, with some missing. Clonal size and the V and J genes are those of that table, whereas D and trimming came from the DNA. The profile covers 200,000 or so clones, with roughly four fifths appearing a single time and more than 10% taken by the ten largest. Seattle patient enrollment occurred during active infection, with longitudinal follow-up thereafter. This specimen belongs to a study of blood T cell repertoires in COVID-19. Across the whole study: Collection of acute and convalescent COVID-19 samples took place in the United States, Italy and Spain. In each case, the material was cDNA or gDNA derived from T cells, B-cell-depleted T cells, or PBMCs.

CDR3 length equals 14 residues. Germline CDR1 MDHEN, CDR2 SYDVKM. The trim removed 8 bases at V and 5 bases at J, leaving 7 bases unmatched. What was sequenced was peripheral blood. The chain uses TRBV28 and TRBJ2-2; 8 nucleotides align to TRBD1. This sequence was found in a woman aged 80 or over with COVID-19, enrolled during active disease. This CDR3 reads CASQATGETGELFF. As DNA, the CDR3 is TGTGCCAGCCAAGCGACAGGGGAGACCGGGGAGCTGTTTTTT.